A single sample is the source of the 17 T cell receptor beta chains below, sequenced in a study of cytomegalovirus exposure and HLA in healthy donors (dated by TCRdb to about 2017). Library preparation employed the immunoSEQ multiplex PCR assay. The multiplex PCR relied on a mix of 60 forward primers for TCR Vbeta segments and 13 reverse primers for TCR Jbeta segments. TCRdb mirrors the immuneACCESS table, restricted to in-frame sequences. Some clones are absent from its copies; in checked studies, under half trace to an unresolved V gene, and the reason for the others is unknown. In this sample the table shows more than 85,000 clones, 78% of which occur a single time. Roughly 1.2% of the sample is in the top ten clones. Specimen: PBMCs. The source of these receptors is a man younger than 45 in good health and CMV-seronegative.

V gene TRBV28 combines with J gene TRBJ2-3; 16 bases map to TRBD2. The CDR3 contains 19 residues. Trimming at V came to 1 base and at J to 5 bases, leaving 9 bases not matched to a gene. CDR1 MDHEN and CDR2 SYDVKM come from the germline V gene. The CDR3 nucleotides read TGTGCCAGCAGTTTATATCCCGGGACTAGCGGGAGGGCGTTAGATACGCAGTATTTT. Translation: CASSLYPGTSGRALDTQYF.

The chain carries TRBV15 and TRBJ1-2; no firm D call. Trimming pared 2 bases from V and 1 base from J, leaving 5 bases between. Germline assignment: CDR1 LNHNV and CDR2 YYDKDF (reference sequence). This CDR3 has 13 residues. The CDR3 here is CATSRSDNYGYTF. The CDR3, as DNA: TGTGCCACCAGCAGATCAGATAACTATGGCTACACCTTC. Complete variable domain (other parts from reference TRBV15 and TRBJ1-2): DAMVIQNPRYQVTQFGKPVTLSCSQTLNHNVMYWYQQKSSQAPKLLFHYYDKDFNNEADTPDNFQSRRPNTSFCFLDIRSPGLGDTAMYLCATSRSDNYGYTFGSGTRLTVV.

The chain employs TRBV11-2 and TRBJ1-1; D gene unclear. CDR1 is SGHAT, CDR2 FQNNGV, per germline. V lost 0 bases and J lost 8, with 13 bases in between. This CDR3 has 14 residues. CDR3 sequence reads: CASSLDAGPPEAFF. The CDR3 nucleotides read TGTGCCAGCAGCTTAGACGCGGGTCCCCCCGAAGCTTTCTTT. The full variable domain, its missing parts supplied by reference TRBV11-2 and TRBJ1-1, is EAGVAQSPRYKIIEKRQSVAFWCNPISGHATLYWYQQILGQGPKLLIQFQNNGVVDDSQLPKDRFSAERLKGVDSTLKIQPAKLEDSAVYLCASSLDAGPPEAFFGQGTRLTVV.

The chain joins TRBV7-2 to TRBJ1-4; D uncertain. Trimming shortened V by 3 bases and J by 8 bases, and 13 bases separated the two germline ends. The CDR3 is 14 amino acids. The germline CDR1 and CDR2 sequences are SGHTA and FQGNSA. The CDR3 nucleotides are TGTGCCAGCAGCTTGGCGCACAGACAAGAAAAACTGTTTTTT. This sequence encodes CASSLAHRQEKLFF.

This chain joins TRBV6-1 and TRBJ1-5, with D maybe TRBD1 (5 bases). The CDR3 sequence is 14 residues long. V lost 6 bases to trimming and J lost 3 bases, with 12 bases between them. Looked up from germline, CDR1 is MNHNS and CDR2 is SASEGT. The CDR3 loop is CASRTGSHNQPQHF. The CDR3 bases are TGTGCCAGCAGAACAGGATCCCACAATCAGCCCCAGCATTTT.

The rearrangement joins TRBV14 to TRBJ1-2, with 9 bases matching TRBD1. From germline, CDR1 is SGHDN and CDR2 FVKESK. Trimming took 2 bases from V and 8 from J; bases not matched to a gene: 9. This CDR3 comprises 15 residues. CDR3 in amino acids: CASSQNYGTGKGYTF. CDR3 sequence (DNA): TGTGCCAGCAGCCAAAATTACGGGACAGGGAAAGGCTACACCTTC.

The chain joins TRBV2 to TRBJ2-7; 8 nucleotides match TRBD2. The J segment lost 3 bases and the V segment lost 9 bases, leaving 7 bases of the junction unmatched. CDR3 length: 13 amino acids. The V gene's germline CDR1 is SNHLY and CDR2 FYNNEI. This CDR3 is CASLTSADYEQYF. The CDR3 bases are TGTGCCAGTTTGACTAGCGCCGACTACGAGCAGTACTTC.

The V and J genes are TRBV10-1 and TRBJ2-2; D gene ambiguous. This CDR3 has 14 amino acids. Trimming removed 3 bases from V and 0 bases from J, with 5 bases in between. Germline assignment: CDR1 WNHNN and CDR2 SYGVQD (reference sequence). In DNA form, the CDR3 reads TGCGCCAGCAGTGATATTGCGAACACCGGGGAGCTGTTTTTT. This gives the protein CASSDIANTGELFF.

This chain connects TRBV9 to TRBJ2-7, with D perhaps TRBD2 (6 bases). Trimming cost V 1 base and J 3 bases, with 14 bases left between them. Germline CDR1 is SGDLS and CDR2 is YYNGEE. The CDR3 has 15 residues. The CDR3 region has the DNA TGTGCCAGCAGCGTAAGTGGGACTTACCTCTACGAGCAGTACTTC. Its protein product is CASSVSGTYLYEQYF. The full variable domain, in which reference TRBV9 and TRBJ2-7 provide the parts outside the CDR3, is DSGVTQTPKHLITATGQRVTLRCSPRSGDLSVYWYQQSLDQGLQFLIQYYNGEERAKGNILERFSAQQFPDLHSELNLSSLELGDSALYFCASSVSGTYLYEQYFGPGTRLTVT.

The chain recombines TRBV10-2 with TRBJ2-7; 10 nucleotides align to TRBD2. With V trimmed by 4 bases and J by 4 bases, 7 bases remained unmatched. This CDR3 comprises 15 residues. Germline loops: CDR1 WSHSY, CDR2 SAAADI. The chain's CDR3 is CASSALAGDLYEQYF. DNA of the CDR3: TGCGCCAGCAGTGCGCTAGCGGGAGATCTATACGAGCAGTACTTC.

CDR3: CASSVSTGTGGDEQYF. DNA for the CDR3: TGTGCCAGCAGCGTTAGCACCGGGACAGGGGGTGACGAGCAGTACTTC. This rearrangement joins TRBV9 to TRBJ2-7; 11 nucleotides align to TRBD1. The length of the CDR3 is 16 residues. Germline loops: CDR1 SGDLS, CDR2 YYNGEE. Germline trimming cut 2 bases from V and 5 bases from J; bases unmatched to any gene: 9. The full variable domain, rest sourced from reference TRBV9 and TRBJ2-7, is DSGVTQTPKHLITATGQRVTLRCSPRSGDLSVYWYQQSLDQGLQFLIQYYNGEERAKGNILERFSAQQFPDLHSELNLSSLELGDSALYFCASSVSTGTGGDEQYFGPGTRLTVT.

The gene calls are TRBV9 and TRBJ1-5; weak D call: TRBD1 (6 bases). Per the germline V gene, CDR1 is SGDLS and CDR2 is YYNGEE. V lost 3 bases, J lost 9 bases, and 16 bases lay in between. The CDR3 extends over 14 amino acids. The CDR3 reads CASSASTGKGPQHF. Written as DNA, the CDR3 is TGTGCCAGCAGCGCCTCAACAGGGAAAGGGCCCCAGCATTTT.

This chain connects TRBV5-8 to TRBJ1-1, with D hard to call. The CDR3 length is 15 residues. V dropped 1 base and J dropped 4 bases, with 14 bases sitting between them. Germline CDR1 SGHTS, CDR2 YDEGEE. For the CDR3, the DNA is TGTGCCAGCAGCTTGCCGGAGTCCCCGACCACTGAAGCTTTCTTT. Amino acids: CASSLPESPTTEAFF.

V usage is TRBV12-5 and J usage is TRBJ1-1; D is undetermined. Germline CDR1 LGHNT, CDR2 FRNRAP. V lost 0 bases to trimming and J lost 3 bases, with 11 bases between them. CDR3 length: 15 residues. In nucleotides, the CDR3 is TGTGCTAGTGGTTTGGTTACCGGGAGGGACACTGAAGCTTTCTTT. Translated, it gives CASGLVTGRDTEAFF.

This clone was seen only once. The chain's CDR3 is CASSEPLQGAPLHF. The DNA of the CDR3 is TGTGCCAGCAGTGAGCCTCTACAGGGCGCACCCCTCCACTTT. V is TRBV6-1 and J is TRBJ1-6; TRBD1 is a possible D gene (6 bases). The CDR3 length is 14 residues. The V and J ends lost 3 bases and 11 bases respectively, with 14 bases between them. Per germline, CDR1 MNHNS and CDR2 SASEGT.

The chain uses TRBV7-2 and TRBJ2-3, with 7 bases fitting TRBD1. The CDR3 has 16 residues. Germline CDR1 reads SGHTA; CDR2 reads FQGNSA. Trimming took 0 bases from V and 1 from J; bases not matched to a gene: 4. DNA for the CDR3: TGTGCCAGCAGCTTAGCAGGGGGCGTCGGCACAGATACGCAGTATTTT. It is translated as CASSLAGGVGTDTQYF.

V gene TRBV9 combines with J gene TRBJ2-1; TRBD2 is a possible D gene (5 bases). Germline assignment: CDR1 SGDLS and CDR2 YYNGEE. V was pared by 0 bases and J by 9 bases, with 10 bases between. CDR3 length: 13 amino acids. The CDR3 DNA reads TGTGCCAGCAGCGTAGGGGAGTTAACTGAGCAGTTCTTC. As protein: CASSVGELTEQFF. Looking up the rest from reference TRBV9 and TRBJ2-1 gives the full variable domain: DSGVTQTPKHLITATGQRVTLRCSPRSGDLSVYWYQQSLDQGLQFLIQYYNGEERAKGNILERFSAQQFPDLHSELNLSSLELGDSALYFCASSVGELTEQFFGPGTRLTVL.